The T cell receptor beta chain under discussion was sequenced for a study of shared clonotypes between healthy human individuals. The ends lost 2 bases at V and 3 bases at J; junction bases unmatched: 4. Germline-derived CDR1 and CDR2 are MNHEY and SVGAGI. The CDR3 length is 15 residues. CD4+ cells yielded CD45RA+ naive and CD45RA-negative memory subsets. On this clone itself: Its antigen is undetermined. This sample also contains other DNA sequences that code for the same CDR3.

It was roughly 200 ng DNA, 30,000 or so T cell genomes, that sorted-subset replicate PCRs used. Clones were sequenced by immunoSEQ multiplex PCR, and TCRdb holds only the in-frame ones, with some missing. The profile shows over a million clones, approximately 78% of them singletons. Study-wide findings and caveats: Sorted-subset samples were not fully sequenced, rarefaction indicated. Relative to memory subsets, naive subsets generally showed larger estimated richness.

The clonotype was recovered from a man aged 18 to 29 in good health. Some clones in this sample may be carry-over from other donors' samples. The sample was memory CD4+ T cells from PBMCs. Subset noted: CD45RA-negative fraction. The chain links TRBV6-5 to TRBJ2-7, with 10 positions matching TRBD1. This chain's CDR3 is CASSYRDRGHYEQYF. CDR3 in DNA: TGTGCCAGCAGTTACCGGGACAGGGGTCACTACGAGCAGTACTTC.